A selection of T cell receptor beta chains follows, all from one sample in a study of breast tumors, draining lymph nodes, adjacent tissues. Via MiXCR, TCRdb re-called the multiplex PCR reads, giving one row per CDR3 protein. The data contain 120,000 to 150,000 distinct CDR3 sequences, approximately 29% of them singletons. Sequencing input: axillary lymph node tissue. The source is a female donor with breast cancer. Some clones in this sample may be carry-over from other donors' samples. The CDR3 runs from the conserved cysteine through the conserved F or W. A D gene is named only where the DNA matches it firmly. Clone size is stated in some rows and not others, as once, few, many or a class when expanded.

D,length,V,size,J,CDR3,DNA
.,18,TRBV2,.,TRBJ2-7,CASGDLAMTGPFSYEQYF,TGTGCCAGCGGTGACCTAGCCATGACGGGCCCCTTCTCCTACGAGCAGTACTTC
TRBD2,15,TRBV20-1,many,TRBJ2-2,CSARERGGRTGELFF,TGCAGTGCTCGAGAGCGGGGGGGCCGTACCGGGGAGCTGTTTTTT
.,16,TRBV25-1,many,TRBJ2-4,CASSALGGRGIDIQYF,TGTGCCAGCAGTGCTTTGGGGGGGCGAGGGATTGACATTCAGTACTTC
.,12,TRBV19,many,TRBJ2-7,CASSIGGDEQYF,TGTGCCAGTAGTATTGGAGGGGACGAGCAGTACTTC
.,14,TRBV12-3/TRBV12-4,many,TRBJ2-1,CASSFQGIYNEQFF,TGTGCCAGCAGTTTTCAGGGTATTTACAATGAGCAGTTCTTC
.,15,TRBV15,many,TRBJ1-3,CATSRDSNKRNTIYF,TGTGCCACCAGCAGAGATTCTAACAAAAGAAACACCATATATTTT
.,16,TRBV11-3,.,TRBJ2-2,CASSLVGQVNTGELFF,TGTGCCAGCAGCTTAGTTGGACAAGTCAACACCGGGGAGCTGTTTTTT
TRBD2,16,TRBV3-1,.,TRBJ2-1,CASSQDGASGEDEQFF,TGTGCCAGCAGCCAAGATGGGGCTAGCGGGGAGGATGAGCAGTTCTTC
.,14,TRBV24-1,many,TRBJ2-3,CATAGGRGKDTQYF,TGTGCCACTGCTGGGGGGCGGGGGAAAGATACGCAGTATTTT
.,14,TRBV30,many,TRBJ1-2,CAWSVKDSIYGYTF,TGTGCCTGGAGTGTAAAGGACAGTATCTATGGCTACACCTTC
.,16,TRBV7-2,many,TRBJ2-1,CASSLGRLTKGNEQFF,TGTGCCAGCAGCTTAGGGAGACTCACAAAGGGCAATGAGCAGTTCTTC
.,16,TRBV5-8,many,TRBJ2-1,CASSLGGVRTYNEQFF,TGTGCCAGCAGCTTGGGTGGGGTCAGGACCTACAATGAGCAGTTCTTC
.,16,TRBV7-2,.,TRBJ1-3,CASSLRQPSSGNTIYF,TGTGCCAGCAGCTTAAGGCAGCCGAGCTCTGGAAACACCATATATTTT
.,12,TRBV28,many,TRBJ1-3,CASSPLRNTIYF,TGTGCCAGCAGTCCATTGAGAAACACCATATATTTT
.,16,TRBV4-1,many,TRBJ1-3,CASSTSWALTGNTIYF,TGCGCCAGCAGCACCTCTTGGGCGCTCACTGGAAACACCATATATTTT
.,14,TRBV4-2,.,TRBJ1-5,CASSQDGGGGYEHF,TGTGCCAGCAGCCAAGATGGGGGGGGCGGGTACGAGCATTTT
TRBD1,17,TRBV9,many,TRBJ2-2,CASSVPSGTENTGELFF,TGTGCCAGCAGCGTACCGTCCGGGACAGAAAACACCGGGGAGCTGTTTTTT
.,14,TRBV20-1,few,TRBJ1-1,CSASGTHDNTEAFF,TGCAGTGCTTCCGGGACACACGATAACACTGAAGCTTTCTTT
.,16,TRBV3-1,many,TRBJ1-5,CASSQDGGIGNQPQHF,TGTGCCAGCAGCCAAGACGGAGGGATCGGCAATCAGCCCCAGCATTTT
.,14,TRBV19,many,TRBJ2-5,CASSITSLGETQYF,TGTGCCAGTAGTATTACGAGCCTGGGGGAGACCCAGTACTTC
.,14,TRBV4-1,many,TRBJ2-2,CASSQVQGAGELFF,TGCGCCAGCAGCCAAGTCCAGGGTGCCGGGGAGCTGTTTTTT
TRBD2,15,TRBV7-3,.,TRBJ2-7,CASSFGTSGRTEQYF,TGTGCCAGCAGCTTCGGGACTAGCGGGAGGACCGAGCAGTACTTC
.,13,TRBV6-1,many,TRBJ2-1,CASSAATIYEQFF,TGTGCCAGCAGTGCGGCCACGATCTATGAGCAGTTCTTC
TRBD2,16,TRBV20-1,many,TRBJ2-7,CSATTPGTRPPYEQYF,TGCAGTGCTACGACTCCCGGGACTAGACCCCCCTACGAGCAGTACTTC
.,13,TRBV7-2,.,TRBJ1-6,CASSLEQDSPLHF,TGTGCCAGCAGCTTAGAACAGGATTCACCCCTCCACTTT
TRBD1,15,TRBV20-1,few,TRBJ2-7,CSARASGQGFYEQYF,TGCAGTGCTAGAGCCTCGGGACAGGGGTTCTACGAGCAGTACTTC
.,13,TRBV5-1,few,TRBJ1-1,CASSLEGWTEAFF,TGCGCCAGCAGCTTGGAGGGTTGGACTGAAGCTTTCTTT
TRBD1,17,TRBV19,few,TRBJ2-5,CASSRVGQGAPQETQYF,TGTGCCAGTAGTAGGGTGGGGCAGGGGGCCCCACAAGAGACCCAGTACTTC